The 10 T cell receptor beta chains listed next were all sequenced from one sample in a study of blood T cell repertoires in COVID-19. TCRdb keeps only in-frame clones here, not all; method: immunoSEQ multiplex PCR. Counted here are 150,000 or so clones, about three quarters occurring once; the ten biggest clones make up around 3.2%. The sequencing sample was made of PBMCs or T cells enriched from blood (not recorded which). All receptors derive from a woman aged 50 to 65 who had recovered from COVID-19.

The genes are TRBV11-2 and TRBJ1-2, with D perhaps TRBD1 (6 bases). This CDR3 contains 12 residues. Deletions cut 3 bases from V and 6 bases from J, with 8 bases between. CDR1 and CDR2 from the germline V gene are SGHAT and FQNNGV. The CDR3 reads CASSLQGNGYTF. DNA of the CDR3: TGTGCCAGCAGCTTGCAGGGGAATGGCTACACCTTC.

This chain uses TRBV6-5 with TRBJ2-3, with D possibly TRBD2 on 7 matching bases. In germline, CDR1 is MNHEY, CDR2 SVGAGI. The CDR3 runs to 15 residues. V was clipped by 6 bases and J by 0 bases, with 13 bases between them. CDR3 bases: TGTGCCAGCAGCCCCGGGGGGCGGAGCACAGATACGCAGTATTTT. This translates into CASSPGGRSTDTQYF.

J is TRBJ2-3 and V is TRBV2; 12 bases are a match to TRBD2. Germline trimming cut 7 bases from V and 0 bases from J; bases unmatched to any gene: 5. Germline V gene lookup returns CDR1 SNHLY and CDR2 FYNNEI. This CDR3 spans 16 amino acids. The CDR3 here is CASTEGLAGSTDTQYF. For the CDR3, the DNA is TGTGCCAGCACCGAAGGACTAGCGGGAAGCACAGATACGCAGTATTTT. The full variable domain, in which reference TRBV2 and TRBJ2-3 provide the parts outside the CDR3, is EPEVTQTPSHQVTQMGQEVILRCVPISNHLYFYWYRQILGQKVEFLVSFYNNEISEKSEIFDDQFSVERPDGSNFTLKIRSTKLEDSAMYFCASTEGLAGSTDTQYFGPGTRLTVL.

The chain recombines TRBV6-5 with TRBJ2-2, with D perhaps matching TRBD1 (6 bases). Germline V gene sequence: CDR1 MNHEY, CDR2 SVGAGI. The CDR3 runs 15 residues. The ends were cut back, 6 bases at V and 6 bases at J, with 17 bases in the middle. CDR3 residues: CASRRTAGGSGELFF. CDR3 nucleotide sequence: TGTGCCAGCAGGAGGACAGCAGGTGGATCCGGGGAGCTGTTTTTT.

The chain has TRBV4-2 and TRBJ2-5, with 9 bases aligning to TRBD2. There are 19 residues in the CDR3. J was trimmed by 2 bases and V by 0 bases; bases with no gene match: 13. Germline lookup yields CDR1 LGHNA and CDR2 YNFKEQ. The CDR3 nucleotides are TGTGCCAGCAGCCAAGATCACCTAGGCCTAGCGGGGCATCAAGAGACCCAGTACTTC. As protein: CASSQDHLGLAGHQETQYF.

This clone appeared once. CDR3 sequence reads: CATSRDRVGEQFF. The CDR3 DNA reads as TGTGCCACCAGCAGGGACAGGGTCGGTGAGCAGTTCTTC. The rearrangement uses TRBV15 and TRBJ2-1; 8 bases align to TRBD1. Per the germline V gene, CDR1 is LNHNV and CDR2 is YYDKDF (reference sequence). The trim removed 3 bases at V and 9 bases at J, leaving 4 bases unmatched. There are 13 residues in the CDR3.

CDR3 amino acids: CASSHPDRPGETQYF. The CDR3 DNA is TGTGCCAGCAGTCACCCGGACAGGCCTGGAGAGACCCAGTACTTC. The chain couples TRBV28 to TRBJ2-5; 7 bases align to TRBD1. The CDR3 length is 15 residues. Germline V lookup: CDR1 MDHEN, CDR2 SYDVKM. The V segment lost 5 bases and the J segment 4 bases; nucleotides outside the gene matches: 10. The full variable domain, completed using reference TRBV28 and TRBJ2-5, is DVKVTQSSRYLVKRTGEKVFLECVQDMDHENMFWYRQDPGLGLRLIYFSYDVKMKEKGDIPEGYSVSREKKERFSLILESASTNQTSMYLCASSHPDRPGETQYFGPGTRLLVL.

V gene TRBV30 combines with J gene TRBJ1-1, with D uncertain. CDR1 GTSNPN and CDR2 SVGIG come from the germline V gene (reference sequence). This CDR3 comprises 13 residues. Trimming pared 0 bases from V and 3 bases from J, leaving 8 bases between. Here the CDR3 reads CAWSVLQYTEAFF. The CDR3 nucleotides are TGTGCCTGGAGTGTCCTCCAGTACACTGAAGCTTTCTTT.

This sequence joins TRBV5-1 and TRBJ1-3, with D maybe TRBD1 (6 bases). Trimming removed 0 bases at V and 3 bases at J, with 13 bases between. From germline, CDR1 is SGHRS and CDR2 YFSETQ. The CDR3 contains 16 residues. CDR3 region: CASSLVGGVFGNTIYF. The CDR3 region has the DNA TGCGCCAGCAGCTTGGTTGGGGGCGTTTTTGGAAACACCATATATTTT.

The chain carries TRBV6-4 and TRBJ2-1; TRBD2 matches at 7 bases. The CDR3 covers 15 residues. Per germline, CDR1 MRHNA and CDR2 SNTAGT. J lost 0 bases, V lost 5 bases, and 4 bases had no gene match. The CDR3 protein is CASSRLADSYNEQFF. CDR3 DNA: TGTGCCAGCAGTAGGCTAGCGGACTCCTACAATGAGCAGTTCTTC.